A selection of T cell receptor beta chains follows, all from one sample in a study of T-cell reconstitution after alpha-beta-depleted transplantation in children. TCRdb ran MiXCR on the PCR reads and lists one entry per CDR3 protein. The sample consists of hundreds of thousands of distinct CDR3 sequences, less than 15% of them appearing once. The material sequenced was PBMCs, taken before TCRalphabeta/CD19-depleted stem cell transplant. Every receptor here comes from a girl aged 2-10 years with congenital amegakaryocytic thrombocytopenia, due to receive a stem cell transplant. The conserved cysteine and the conserved F or W are not part of the CDR3 here. Clone size is given for some rows only: seen once, a few or many times, or a class if the clone is expanded.

clone_size | j_call | v_call | cdr3_aa
few | TRBJ2-6 | TRBV5-1 | ASSLASQSSGANVLT
few | TRBJ1-5 | TRBV7-6 | ASSSRQDQPQH
. | TRBJ2-3 | TRBV7-9 | ASSLGTTSTDTQY
. | TRBJ2-3 | TRBV15 | ATDYGSSGTRATQY
many | TRBJ2-5 | TRBV20-1 | SARAYRNGDRGIQETQY
many | TRBJ2-7 | TRBV7-6 | ATQQLPYEQY
many | TRBJ2-7 | TRBV7-8 | ASSAGAAGY
many | TRBJ1-1 | TRBV20-1 | SAYNTEAF
few | TRBJ2-2 | TRBV7-9 | ASSLGPANTGELF
many | TRBJ2-7 | TRBV5-1 | ASSLEEGRLISYEQY